This T cell receptor beta chain was profiled in a study of OX40 agonist ivuxolimab in advanced cancers. The wider study: Three patients, one with hepatocellular carcinoma and two with cutaneous melanoma, responded partially.

For this clone: Its antigen remains unidentified.

Study-wide results and caveats: Undetermined was the antigen specificity of the expanded peripheral T cells. Clonal expansion was seen in CD4+ and CD8+ blood T cells by week 6 at 0.1 to 3.0 mg/kg.

CDR1 and CDR2 from the germline V gene are SGHTS and YDEGEE. The CDR3 runs 11 residues. V lost 4 bases and J 8 bases, leaving 7 bases between the germline ends. TCRdb's table, derived via immunoSEQ multiplex PCR, lists solely in-frame clones and lacks some. Among about 55,000 clones listed, 88% were seen once. The specimen was CD4+ or CD8+ T cells sorted from blood, collected in a trial of the OX40 agonist ivuxolimab. The sequence came from an adult with an advanced solid tumor such as melanoma, head and neck, liver or kidney cancer. The chain carries TRBV5-8 and TRBJ1-3; no clear D gene. CDR3 in DNA: TGTGCCAGCAGCGCGGTAGACACCATATATTTT. It encodes CASSAVDTIYF.